A selection of T cell receptor beta chains follows, all from one sample in a study of blood T cell repertoires in COVID-19. Data came from immunoSEQ multiplex PCR; TCRdb stores just in-frame clones and leaves some out. Of approximately 100,000 clones in the sample, 80% to 90% were seen once. Sequencing used peripheral blood. Receptors originate from a human donor with acute or convalescent COVID-19. The donor label of this sample is uncertain. The CDR3 runs from the conserved cysteine through the conserved F or W. The D gene is left open where the match is weak. A clone size is listed for some rows: how often the clone was seen (once, few, many), or a class if it is expanded.

size,D,V,J,DNA,CDR3
few,-,TRBV3-1/TRBV3-2,TRBJ2-7,TGTGCCAGCAGCCAACACGCGACAGGATTAACCTACGAGCAGTACTTC,CASSQHATGLTYEQYF
once,-,TRBV2,TRBJ2-2,TGTGCCAGCAGTGTATCGGGGCAGGGGTACACCGGGGAGCTGTTTTTT,CASSVSGQGYTGELFF
-,TRBD2,TRBV5-4,TRBJ2-2,TGTGCCAGCAGCCGGGGACTAGCGGGAGGTTTCAACACCGGGGAGCTGTTTTTT,CASSRGLAGGFNTGELFF
-,-,TRBV10-3,TRBJ1-3,TGTGCCATCAGAAGTTCCAGCTCTGGAAACACCATATATTTT,CAIRSSSSGNTIYF
-,TRBD1,TRBV18,TRBJ1-5,TGTGCCAGCTCACCAACGGGACAGGGGTTCAATCAGCCCCAGCATTTT,CASSPTGQGFNQPQHF
-,-,TRBV29-1,TRBJ1-3,TGCAGCGTTGTGACAGTGGCTGGAAACACCATATATTTT,CSVVTVAGNTIYF
few,TRBD1,TRBV6-1,TRBJ1-6,TGTGCCAGCAGTGACAGACAGGGTTATTCACCCCTCCACTTT,CASSDRQGYSPLHF
-,-,TRBV29-1,TRBJ1-1,TGCAGCGTATACCGCCCTGAAGGGGCATGGACTGAAGCTTTCTTT,CSVYRPEGAWTEAFF
-,TRBD1,TRBV4-3,TRBJ1-5,TGCGCCAGCAGCCGGACGACAGGGAGCAATCAGCCCCAGCATTTT,CASSRTTGSNQPQHF
-,-,TRBV7-2,TRBJ2-5,TGTGCCAGCAGCTGGAGGGTCGCCTTGGGAGAGACCCAGTACTTC,CASSWRVALGETQYF
-,-,TRBV6-2/TRBV6-3,TRBJ1-2,TGTGCCAGCAGTTACCACCGACATGGTGGCTACACCTTC,CASSYHRHGGYTF
once,-,TRBV5-6,TRBJ1-2,TGTGCCAGCAGCCCTGACAGGAACTATGGCTACACCTTC,CASSPDRNYGYTF
-,-,TRBV13,TRBJ2-1,TGTGCCAGCAGCTTACGGGGGGCTCGCTCCTACAATGAGCAGTTCTTC,CASSLRGARSYNEQFF
-,TRBD2,TRBV9,TRBJ2-7,TGTGCCAGCAGCGTAGCTGTAGCGGGAGTGGACGAGCAGTACTTC,CASSVAVAGVDEQYF
few,-,TRBV5-6,TRBJ1-1,TGTGCCAGCAGCTCACTCGCGAACACTGAAGCTTTCTTT,CASSSLANTEAFF
-,-,TRBV28,TRBJ1-2,TGTGCCAGCAGTCTACCCCAGGACTTTGGCTACACCTTC,CASSLPQDFGYTF
-,-,TRBV27,TRBJ1-1,TGTGCCAGCAGGACAAACGCAGGCACTGAAGCTTTCTTT,CASRTNAGTEAFF
-,-,TRBV7-9,TRBJ2-7,TGTGCCAGCAGCTTAGATCAGGGACTGTACGAGCAGTACTTC,CASSLDQGLYEQYF
-,-,TRBV28,TRBJ1-2,TGTGCCAGCAGACTCGCCTCTAACTATGGCTACACCTTC,CASRLASNYGYTF